These T cell receptor beta chains were read from a single sample in a study of response to subunit inactivated influenza vaccine. TCRdb reprocessed the RT-PCR reads with MiXCR, giving one entry per CDR3 protein. The sample yields 500,000 to 600,000 distinct CDR3 sequences, 10% to 15% seen once. The sample here was PBMCs from blood, taken around seven weeks after vaccination. These receptors came from a man aged 45-65 years who received an inactivated influenza vaccine. CDR3s include the opening cysteine and the closing phenylalanine or tryptophan. D genes are given only for firm matches. Size is stated for part of the rows, as once, few or many counts, or as a class when the clone is expanded.

D gene: -
clone size: -
V gene: TRBV21-1
J gene: TRBJ2-3
CDR3 protein: CASSKALCSGAADTQYF
CDR3 DNA: TGTGCCAGCAGCAAAGCGCTTTGTAGCGGGGCTGCAGATACGCAGTATTTT

D gene: -
clone size: few
V gene: TRBV7-9
J gene: TRBJ1-3
CDR3 protein: CASSSKMGKSGNTIYF
CDR3 DNA: TGTGCCAGCAGCTCCAAGATGGGAAAATCTGGAAACACCATATATTTT

D gene: TRBD1
clone size: few
V gene: TRBV5-1
J gene: TRBJ1-6
CDR3 protein: CASSLRTGDDSPLHF
CDR3 DNA: TGCGCCAGCAGCTTGCGGACAGGGGATGATTCACCCCTCCACTTT

D gene: -
clone size: -
V gene: TRBV6-5
J gene: TRBJ2-1
CDR3 protein: CASIWDGSYNEQFF
CDR3 DNA: TGTGCCAGCATTTGGGATGGCTCCTACAATGAGCAGTTCTTC

D gene: TRBD1
clone size: few
V gene: TRBV7-2
J gene: TRBJ2-3
CDR3 protein: CASSYRGNTQYF
CDR3 DNA: TGTGCCAGCAGCTACAGGGGTAATACGCAGTATTTT

D gene: -
clone size: -
V gene: TRBV7-2
J gene: TRBJ2-1
CDR3 protein: CASSPEPSRLGRNEQFF
CDR3 DNA: TGTGCCAGCAGCCCTGAACCATCTCGACTAGGGAGGAATGAGCAGTTCTTC

D gene: -
clone size: few
V gene: TRBV5-6
J gene: TRBJ2-2
CDR3 protein: CASSLGADTNTGELFF
CDR3 DNA: TGTGCCAGCAGCTTGGGGGCAGACACAAACACCGGGGAGCTGTTTTTT

D gene: TRBD2
clone size: many
V gene: TRBV4-1
J gene: TRBJ2-1
CDR3 protein: CASSQTSGGAVGEQFF
CDR3 DNA: TGCGCCAGCAGCCAAACAAGCGGGGGGGCCGTAGGTGAGCAGTTCTTC

D gene: -
clone size: few
V gene: TRBV29-1
J gene: TRBJ2-7
CDR3 protein: CSVLQGSKQYF
CDR3 DNA: TGCAGCGTGCTACAGGGAAGTAAGCAGTACTTC

D gene: -
clone size: few
V gene: TRBV12-3/TRBV12-4
J gene: TRBJ2-7
CDR3 protein: CASSFFDSSSEQYF
CDR3 DNA: TGTGCCAGCAGTTTCTTCGACAGCTCATCCGAGCAGTACTTC

D gene: -
clone size: few
V gene: TRBV7-9
J gene: TRBJ2-2
CDR3 protein: CASSSANPGELFF
CDR3 DNA: TGTGCCAGCAGCTCTGCCAATCCCGGGGAGCTGTTTTTT

D gene: -
clone size: many
V gene: TRBV5-1
J gene: TRBJ2-2
CDR3 protein: CASSFSGTNTGELFF
CDR3 DNA: TGCGCCAGCAGCTTTTCAGGGACGAACACCGGGGAGCTGTTTTTT

D gene: -
clone size: few
V gene: TRBV20-1
J gene: TRBJ2-5
CDR3 protein: CSARDWLQETQYF
CDR3 DNA: TGCAGTGCTAGGGACTGGTTACAAGAGACCCAGTACTTC

D gene: TRBD2
clone size: few
V gene: TRBV5-1
J gene: TRBJ2-5
CDR3 protein: CASSLAVSGGAETQYF
CDR3 DNA: TGCGCCAGCAGCTTGGCCGTTAGCGGGGGAGCAGAGACCCAGTACTTC

D gene: TRBD1
clone size: -
V gene: TRBV3-1
J gene: TRBJ1-2
CDR3 protein: CASSQPTGGYGYTF
CDR3 DNA: TGTGCCAGCAGCCAGCCGACAGGGGGCTATGGCTACACCTTC

D gene: -
clone size: -
V gene: TRBV12-3/TRBV12-4
J gene: TRBJ2-4
CDR3 protein: CASGQGAKNIQYF
CDR3 DNA: TGTGCCAGCGGGCAGGGAGCCAAAAACATTCAGTACTTC

D gene: -
clone size: few
V gene: TRBV6-1
J gene: TRBJ1-3
CDR3 protein: CASSTMVGNTIYF
CDR3 DNA: TGTGCCAGCAGTACGATGGTCGGAAACACCATATATTTT

D gene: TRBD2
clone size: many
V gene: TRBV4-2
J gene: TRBJ2-3
CDR3 protein: CASSQDRGGGTDTQYF
CDR3 DNA: TGTGCCAGCAGCCAAGACCGGGGGGGAGGCACAGATACGCAGTATTTT

D gene: -
clone size: -
V gene: TRBV5-1
J gene: TRBJ1-2
CDR3 protein: CASSLGAGRINYGYTF
CDR3 DNA: TGCGCCAGCAGCTTGGGTGCAGGCCGAATAAACTATGGCTACACCTTC

D gene: -
clone size: -
V gene: TRBV5-1
J gene: TRBJ2-3
CDR3 protein: CASATLIWGETDTQYF
CDR3 DNA: TGCGCCAGCGCTACGTTGATATGGGGGGAGACAGATACGCAGTATTTT

D gene: TRBD2
clone size: many
V gene: TRBV29-1
J gene: TRBJ2-1
CDR3 protein: CSVLLAGGPYNEQFF
CDR3 DNA: TGCAGCGTCCTTTTAGCGGGAGGGCCTTACAATGAGCAGTTCTTC

D gene: -
clone size: few
V gene: TRBV6-1
J gene: TRBJ1-4
CDR3 protein: CASSAGLSNEKLFF
CDR3 DNA: TGTGCCAGCAGTGCGGGACTCTCTAATGAAAAACTGTTTTTT

D gene: TRBD2
clone size: -
V gene: TRBV6-1
J gene: TRBJ2-1
CDR3 protein: CASSPSGGAVQFF
CDR3 DNA: TGTGCCAGCAGTCCTAGCGGGGGGGCGGTGCAGTTCTTC

D gene: -
clone size: few
V gene: TRBV29-1
J gene: TRBJ2-1
CDR3 protein: CSVARDNEQFF
CDR3 DNA: TGCAGCGTCGCCAGGGACAATGAGCAGTTCTTC

D gene: -
clone size: few
V gene: TRBV4-2
J gene: TRBJ1-4
CDR3 protein: CASSQEGQGFEKLFF
CDR3 DNA: TGTGCCAGCAGCCAAGAGGGGCAGGGGTTCGAAAAACTGTTTTTT

D gene: TRBD1
clone size: once
V gene: TRBV18
J gene: TRBJ2-7
CDR3 protein: CASSPPLRQGAGYEQYF
CDR3 DNA: TGTGCCAGCTCACCACCGCTTAGACAGGGGGCGGGCTACGAGCAGTACTTC

D gene: -
clone size: -
V gene: TRBV29-1
J gene: TRBJ2-5
CDR3 protein: CSVEVLTRWETQYF
CDR3 DNA: TGCAGCGTTGAGGTTCTGACTAGGTGGGAGACCCAGTACTTC

D gene: -
clone size: few
V gene: TRBV28
J gene: TRBJ2-4
CDR3 protein: CASSLWTGGENIQYF
CDR3 DNA: TGTGCCAGCAGTTTATGGACAGGCGGGGAAAACATTCAGTACTTC

D gene: TRBD2
clone size: few
V gene: TRBV7-3
J gene: TRBJ2-1
CDR3 protein: CASSLGGIAGGEQFF
CDR3 DNA: TGTGCCAGCAGCCTAGGTGGGATAGCGGGAGGTGAGCAGTTCTTC

D gene: TRBD1
clone size: many
V gene: TRBV20-1
J gene: TRBJ2-3
CDR3 protein: CSARAPGQGIYTQYF
CDR3 DNA: TGCAGTGCTAGAGCACCGGGACAGGGGATTTATACGCAGTATTTT

D gene: TRBD1
clone size: few
V gene: TRBV7-2
J gene: TRBJ1-4
CDR3 protein: CASRPGQGGEKLFF
CDR3 DNA: TGTGCCAGCAGACCGGGACAGGGTGGTGAAAAACTGTTTTTT